The next 5 T cell receptor beta chains were all read from a single sample in a study of shared clonotypes between healthy human individuals. Profiled with immunoSEQ multiplex PCR; TCRdb holds only in-frame clones, not every one. The sample has about half a million clones; roughly 80% are singletons. The specimen was PBMCs. The receptors come from a woman aged 40-49 years in good health. Some clones in this sample may be carry-over from other donors' samples.

The chain couples TRBV2 to TRBJ1-5; possible D gene TRBD1, 5 bases. V lost 8 bases, J lost 2 bases, and 22 bases lay in between. CDR1 SNHLY and CDR2 FYNNEI come from the germline V gene. The CDR3 spans 17 residues. CDR3 nucleotide sequence: TGTGCCAGCTTGTATGATGCGGGGGAAGGTGGCAATCAGCCCCAGCATTTT. This codes for CASLYDAGEGGNQPQHF. Drawing the rest from reference TRBV2 and TRBJ1-5, the complete variable domain is EPEVTQTPSHQVTQMGQEVILRCVPISNHLYFYWYRQILGQKVEFLVSFYNNEISEKSEIFDDQFSVERPDGSNFTLKIRSTKLEDSAMYFCASLYDAGEGGNQPQHFGDGTRLSIL.

A few counts support this clone. The chain is built from TRBV27 and TRBJ1-4, with 7 nucleotides matching TRBD1. This CDR3 is built from 14 residues. Per germline, CDR1 MNHEY and CDR2 SMNVEV (reference sequence). V lost 5 bases and J lost 5; bases outside the gene matches: 5. Here the CDR3 DNA reads TGTGCCAGCAGTCGAACGACAGGGAATGAAAAACTGTTTTTT. It is translated as CASSRTTGNEKLFF.

This clone has more than one count but fewer than ten. This CDR3 reads CASTSRGRNTEAFF. CDR3 nucleotides: TGTGCCAGCACCAGCCGGGGGCGGAACACTGAAGCTTTCTTT. This chain joins TRBV5-6 and TRBJ1-1; D may be TRBD1 (6 bases). The CDR3 is made up of 14 amino acids. Germline-derived CDR1 and CDR2 are SGHDT and YYEEEE. V shed 6 bases and J shed 1 base, with 13 bases lying between them.

This clone was seen only once. It is likely a read error: a sequence one base away is far more abundant. Other DNA sequences from this sample encode an identical CDR3 as well. This rearrangement joins TRBV25-1 to TRBJ1-1; TRBD1 aligns across 7 bases. V dropped 4 bases and J dropped 5; count of bases not matched to a gene: 10. Germline V CDR1 and CDR2: MGHDK, SYGVNS. CDR3 length: 15 residues. The CDR3: CASSARTDRNTEAFF. The CDR3 coding sequence is TGTGCCAGCAGTGCTCGGACGGACAGGAATACTGAAGCTTTCTTT.

This chain uses TRBV19 with TRBJ2-5; 10 bases are shared with TRBD1. CDR1 and CDR2 from the germline V gene are LNHDA and SQIVND (reference sequence). The CDR3 is 13 residues long. V gave up 7 bases and J gave up 3 bases; unmatched junction bases: 2. CDR3: CASKGTGEETQYF. CDR3 nucleotides: TGTGCCAGTAAAGGGACAGGGGAAGAGACCCAGTACTTC.